This TCR beta chain stems from a study of OX40 agonist ivuxolimab in advanced cancers. The germline gives CDR1 KGHSH, CDR2 LQKENI. V was trimmed by 0 bases and J by 4 bases, leaving 10 bases between them. The CDR3 is made up of 15 amino acids. The data were produced by immunoSEQ multiplex PCR, yet TCRdb's version contains in-frame clones alone and is incomplete. The data show tens of thousands of clones, about 90% seen once. The chain has TRBV18 and TRBJ1-3; no clear D. The receptor was isolated from an adult with an advanced solid tumor such as melanoma, head and neck, liver or kidney cancer. The sequencing used CD4+ or CD8+ T cells sorted from blood, collected in a trial of the OX40 agonist ivuxolimab. CDR3 protein: CASSPPSLEGNTIYF. CDR3 nucleotide sequence: TGTGCCAGCTCACCACCGAGTCTAGAAGGAAACACCATATATTTT. The complete variable domain, with remaining parts taken from reference TRBV18 and TRBJ1-3, reads NAGVMQNPRHLVRRRGQEARLRCSPMKGHSHVYWYRQLPEEGLKFMVYLQKENIIDESGMPKERFSAEFPKEGPSILRIQQVVRGDSAAYFCASSPPSLEGNTIYFGEGSWLTVV.